This is a list of T cell receptor beta chains from one sample in a study of T-cell reconstitution after alpha-beta-depleted transplantation in children. TCRdb reprocessed the PCR reads via MiXCR and lists one record per CDR3 protein. In the table there are hundreds of thousands of distinct CDR3 sequences, around 12% of which are singletons. The material was PBMCs from the stem cell graft donor, obtained from the stem cell graft. The receptors derive from a human donor who donated a stem cell graft to a child with combined immunodeficiency. CDR3s include the opening cysteine and the closing phenylalanine or tryptophan. A D gene is named only where the DNA matches it firmly. Clone size is shown for a subset of rows, as once, few, many or a class of expanded clone.

J	D	size	V	CDR3	DNA
TRBJ2-7	.	many	TRBV12-3/TRBV12-4	CASSLGLGAEQYF	TGTGCCAGCAGTTTGGGGTTAGGGGCCGAGCAGTACTTC
TRBJ2-5	.	.	TRBV20-1	CSASLPKAGEETQYF	TGCAGTGCTAGCCTACCCAAGGCAGGGGAAGAGACCCAGTACTTC
TRBJ1-2	.	few	TRBV12-3/TRBV12-4	CASSLWGSNYGYTF	TGTGCCAGCAGTTTATGGGGCTCTAACTATGGCTACACCTTC
TRBJ2-3	.	few	TRBV4-3	CASSRQGLITDTQYF	TGCGCCAGCAGCCGTCAGGGGCTTATCACAGATACGCAGTATTTT
TRBJ2-6	.	many	TRBV15	CATSRDALSGANVLTF	TGTGCCACCAGCAGAGACGCCCTCTCTGGGGCCAACGTCCTGACTTTC
TRBJ2-7	.	.	TRBV6-5	CASSYTGKVYEQYF	TGTGCCAGCAGTTACACCGGGAAGGTCTACGAGCAGTACTTC
TRBJ1-2	TRBD1	.	TRBV5-1	CASSLQAGQKGYGYTF	TGCGCCAGCAGCTTGCAAGCGGGACAGAAGGGGTATGGCTACACCTTC
TRBJ2-4	.	many	TRBV12-3/TRBV12-4	CASSRQAENIQYF	TGTGCCAGCAGTCGACAGGCAGAAAACATTCAGTACTTC
TRBJ2-7	.	few	TRBV7-8	CASSLYWTLNEQYF	TGTGCCAGCAGCTTATATTGGACCCTAAACGAGCAGTACTTC
TRBJ2-2	.	.	TRBV5-1	CASSLGTDTGELFF	TGCGCCAGCAGCTTGGGGACAGACACCGGGGAGCTGTTTTTT
TRBJ2-7	.	.	TRBV9	CASSPHLEATYEQYF	TGTGCCAGCAGCCCCCACTTGGAGGCCACCTACGAGCAGTACTTC
TRBJ2-1	TRBD2	.	TRBV11-2	CASSWTSGGVSNEQFF	TGTGCCAGCAGCTGGACTAGCGGGGGGGTGAGCAATGAGCAGTTCTTC
TRBJ1-1	.	few	TRBV11-2	CASSEQLNTEAFF	TGTGCCAGCAGCGAGCAGCTGAACACTGAAGCTTTCTTT
TRBJ2-7	.	many	TRBV7-2	CASSSTSGTGEGQYF	TGTGCCAGCAGCTCCACTAGCGGGACAGGGGAGGGGCAGTACTTC
TRBJ2-3	TRBD2	.	TRBV4-3	CASSPLLAGGTDTQYF	TGCGCCAGCAGCCCGTTACTAGCGGGGGGCACAGATACGCAGTATTTT
TRBJ2-7	.	few	TRBV20-1	CSANPEEGPRLSYEQYF	TGCAGTGCTAACCCCGAGGAGGGCCCGCGCCTTAGTTACGAGCAGTACTTC
TRBJ2-5	TRBD2	.	TRBV29-1	CSVEVIVIAGVIQETQYF	TGCAGCGTTGAAGTAATCGTGATAGCGGGAGTGATACAAGAGACCCAGTACTTC
TRBJ2-3	.	few	TRBV3-1	CASSQGNRPNTDTQYF	TGTGCCAGCAGCCAGGGGAATCGACCAAACACAGATACGCAGTATTTT
TRBJ1-2	TRBD1	.	TRBV7-2	CASSLAGDSYGYTF	TGTGCCAGCAGCTTAGCGGGGGACAGCTATGGCTACACCTTC
TRBJ1-1	TRBD1	.	TRBV30	CAWRAAGGSTEAFF	TGTGCCTGGAGAGCGGCAGGGGGCTCGACTGAAGCTTTCTTT
TRBJ1-3	TRBD1	few	TRBV20-1	CSARRYRGHSGTIYF	TGCAGTGCTAGACGGTACAGGGGGCATTCTGGCACCATATATTTT
TRBJ2-7	.	few	TRBV4-3	CASSQETEPRSYEQYF	TGCGCCAGCAGCCAAGAAACAGAGCCTAGGTCCTACGAGCAGTACTTC
TRBJ2-1	.	many	TRBV9	CASSVDPGEQFF	TGTGCCAGCAGCGTAGACCCCGGGGAGCAGTTCTTC
TRBJ2-1	TRBD1	.	TRBV14	CASSQELVDRAGDEQFF	TGTGCCAGCAGCCAAGAGCTTGTGGACAGGGCTGGGGATGAGCAGTTCTTC
TRBJ2-7	.	many	TRBV29-1	CSVGDGGLYEQYF	TGCAGCGTTGGGGACGGAGGACTCTACGAGCAGTACTTC
TRBJ2-3	TRBD2	many	TRBV12-3/TRBV12-4	CASSQLAGVDTQYF	TGTGCCAGCAGCCAACTAGCGGGGGTTGATACGCAGTATTTT
TRBJ2-1	.	.	TRBV30	CAWDPAGGRHEQFF	TGTGCCTGGGATCCGGCAGGAGGTCGTCATGAGCAGTTCTTC
TRBJ1-2	TRBD1	few	TRBV15	CATSRGGTGANYGYTF	TGTGCCACCAGCAGAGGCGGGACAGGGGCTAACTATGGCTACACCTTC
TRBJ2-7	.	many	TRBV15	CATSRDITGPYEQYF	TGTGCCACCAGCAGAGATATCACGGGGCCCTACGAGCAGTACTTC
TRBJ2-5	.	few	TRBV19	CASSIASQETQYF	TGTGCCAGTAGTATAGCGTCCCAAGAGACCCAGTACTTC
TRBJ2-1	TRBD1	few	TRBV12-3/TRBV12-4	CASGLDRGSEQFF	TGTGCCAGCGGTCTAGACAGGGGCTCTGAGCAGTTCTTC
TRBJ2-7	TRBD1	many	TRBV5-1	CASSFGSSTGGFYEQYF	TGCGCCAGCAGCTTTGGTAGTTCAACAGGGGGGTTCTACGAGCAGTACTTC
TRBJ2-5	.	.	TRBV6-2/TRBV6-3	CASRPRWREGSYLGGETQYF	TGTGCCAGCAGGCCCCGTTGGCGGGAAGGATCTTATTTAGGTGGGGAGACCCAGTACTTC
TRBJ2-1	TRBD1	few	TRBV12-3/TRBV12-4	CASSFRPGQGRHEQFF	TGTGCCAGCAGTTTTCGACCGGGACAGGGTCGTCATGAGCAGTTCTTC
TRBJ1-2	TRBD1	many	TRBV4-2	CASSQGGGGYTF	TGTGCCAGCAGTCAGGGGGGAGGTGGCTACACCTTC
TRBJ2-1	.	few	TRBV7-2	CASSLFYNEQFF	TGTGCCAGCAGCTTATTTTACAATGAGCAGTTCTTC
TRBJ1-2	TRBD1	many	TRBV9	CASSAQGLQYGYTF	TGTGCCAGCAGCGCACAGGGGCTGCAATATGGCTACACCTTC
TRBJ1-5	.	.	TRBV12-3/TRBV12-4	CASSPGQHQPQHF	TGTGCCAGCAGTCCCGGACAGCATCAGCCCCAGCATTTT
TRBJ2-5	.	.	TRBV3-1	CASSPFHRAETQYF	TGTGCCAGCAGCCCCTTTCATCGAGCGGAGACCCAGTACTTC
TRBJ2-7	.	many	TRBV6-5	CASSSPRGDTILYEQYF	TGTGCCAGCAGTTCGCCTCGGGGGGACACGATACTTTACGAGCAGTACTTC
TRBJ1-4	.	.	TRBV18	CASSPGRGGEKLFF	TGTGCCAGCTCACCTGGCAGGGGAGGTGAAAAACTGTTTTTT
TRBJ2-1	.	many	TRBV7-6	CASSLDQSSYNEQFF	TGTGCCAGCAGCTTAGACCAAAGCTCCTACAATGAGCAGTTCTTC
TRBJ2-5	TRBD1	.	TRBV19	CASSENRGRETQYF	TGTGCCAGTAGTGAGAACAGGGGACGAGAGACCCAGTACTTC
TRBJ1-5	.	.	TRBV6-2/TRBV6-3	CASSWVRGNQPQHF	TGTGCCAGCAGTTGGGTTAGAGGCAATCAGCCCCAGCATTTT
TRBJ2-7	TRBD2	.	TRBV3-1	CASSKVTSGAYEQYF	TGTGCCAGCAGCAAAGTGACTAGCGGGGCCTACGAGCAGTACTTC
TRBJ2-5	TRBD2	few	TRBV12-3/TRBV12-4	CASSLGLAKETQYF	TGTGCCAGCAGCTTGGGACTAGCAAAAGAGACCCAGTACTTC
TRBJ1-2	.	few	TRBV5-1	CASSLHAPANYGYTF	TGCGCCAGCAGCTTACACGCGCCCGCTAACTATGGCTACACCTTC
TRBJ2-5	.	.	TRBV6-1	CASSEQNGGTQYF	TGTGCCAGCAGTGAACAAAACGGTGGGACCCAGTACTTC
TRBJ2-7	TRBD2	few	TRBV27	CASRTLASGGYEQYF	TGTGCCAGCAGGACCCTGGCTAGCGGGGGCTACGAGCAGTACTTC
TRBJ2-1	.	few	TRBV16	CASSQSGRSNEQFF	TGTGCCAGCAGCCAATCGGGACGGAGCAATGAGCAGTTCTTC
TRBJ1-1	.	few	TRBV12-5	CASGLGPSEAFF	TGTGCTAGTGGTTTGGGCCCCAGTGAAGCTTTCTTT